Reported below is one T cell receptor (beta chain). These data belong to a study of blood T cell repertoires in COVID-19. On the study more broadly: PBMCs, B-cell-depleted T cells, or T cells provided the cDNA or gDNA that made up the material.

Measured with immunoSEQ multiplex PCR; TCRdb has only the in-frame clones, and not every one. The sample contains more than 150,000 clones, approximately 80% of which appear only once. Sequencing used peripheral blood. The source is a woman in her sixties or seventies with acute or convalescent COVID-19.

CDR3: CASSLARDRGLEKLFF. The CDR3 DNA reads TGCGCCAGCAGCTTGGCCAGGGACAGGGGGCTTGAAAAACTGTTTTTT. The genes are TRBV5-1 and TRBJ1-4; TRBD1 aligns across 12 bases. This CDR3 has 16 residues. From germline, CDR1 is SGHRS and CDR2 YFSETQ. V dropped 0 bases and J dropped 7; count of bases not matched to a gene: 4.